This T cell receptor (beta chain) was sequenced in a study of Ad26.COV2.S vaccination and SARS-CoV-2 variants (dated by TCRdb to the early 2020s). Regarding the complete study: Vaccine-arm donors were drawn from COV1001, a multicentre, randomized, double-blind, placebo-controlled phase I-IIa trial of Ad26.COV2.S in healthy adults. Dosing of Ad26.COV2.S was intramuscular, at either 5x10^10 or 1x10^11 viral particles, delivered as one shot or as two shots spaced 56 days apart. Investigators remained blinded to trial group allocation during experiments and outcome assessment. The TCR-sequenced set comprised around 30 samples: around 20 Ad26.COV2.S vaccine recipients, 5 placebo recipients and 8 SARS-CoV-2 convalescent individuals. TCRbeta repertoire sequencing was used to assess the specificity and breadth of SARS-CoV-2-reactive T cell receptors after Ad26.COV2.S vaccination. Trial participants were randomized into five groups of five: low-dose or high-dose Ad26.COV2.S given once or twice, or placebo on both occasions.

The immunoSEQ Assay was the method used to sequence TCRbeta CDR3 regions. After extraction, genomic DNA underwent amplification by bias-controlled multiplex PCR, followed by high-throughput sequencing. On the study's bioinformatics: Collapsing and filtering of sequences were performed to quantify the absolute abundance of each unique TCRbeta CDR3 region. Usable DNA was measured by amplifying reference genes present in all nucleated cells, and TCRbeta template counts were normalized to that usable DNA to estimate T cell fraction. Repertoire TCRs were annotated as SARS-CoV-2-specific when V gene, CDR3 amino acid sequence and J gene were exactly matched to a known reactive TCR set. MIRA supplied the reference SARS-CoV-2 TCR set, which was filtered for enrichment in COVID-19-positive ImmuneCODE repertoires so that public or cross-reactive TCRs were removed. Using the MIRA antigens, annotated TCRs were further analysed by specific ORF or by position within an ORF. Breadth was defined as annotated unique rearrangements over total unique productive rearrangements; depth was the summed frequency of those rearrangements. Two-sided Wilcoxon rank-sum tests were applied when comparing TCR breadth between groups. The clones in this table, taken by TCRdb from immuneACCESS, are in-frame only. Not every clone is retained; where verified, under half of the shortfall comes from an unresolved V gene, and the cause of the rest is unknown. The V and J calls and the clone size are those of that table, but D and trimming were determined from the DNA. A total of around 370,000 clones appear in this sample, 80% to 90% of them only once. The ten largest make up less than 4% of the sample.

Reading the label with the study, this specimen's treatment or condition is: 15 to 20 received Ad26.COV2.S at low or high dose, single or two shots; 5 received placebo; per-sample allocation not given. Repertoires of vaccine and placebo recipients were sequenced from samples taken on day 63 after the first injection. In Cohort 1b, about two dozen adults aged 18-55 years were enrolled at a single site in Boston, USA, between 29 July and 7 August 2020. Ad26.COV2.S was a replication-incompetent adenovirus type 26 vector that expressed a prefusion-stabilized SARS-CoV-2 spike protein derived from the original Wuhan strain. From its cysteine to its phenylalanine, the CDR3 spans 15 amino acids. Left in the record is the CDR3 DNA by itself, 45 bases read in frame from the first base. CDR1 and CDR2 were assigned from the germline V gene as SGHVS and FQNEAQ. V is cut by 6 bases and J by 1 base, and the space between the germline ends is 13 bases.

The study at large found these results: After vaccination, spike-specific CD8+ and CD4+ T cell responses were reported to show substantial breadth. Compared with placebo recipients, Ad26.COV2.S recipients showed higher spike-specific TCR breadth (P = 0.0014). Vaccine and placebo recipients had comparable non-spike TCR breadth, which fits with the vaccine containing only spike. The study was not powered for comparison of responses between vaccine doses or regimens. The authors noted that the TCR breadth and depth analyses may have underestimated total T cell responses.

Details on this clone: This clone's antigen is unknown. Base qualities were left out, and no much larger clone turns up one base away.

The sequence came from a person between 18 and 65 years old who received the Ad26.COV2.S COVID-19 vaccine or a placebo. This chain is built from TRBV7-8 and TRBJ2-1, with the D call tentatively TRBD1 or TRBD2, each fitting 6 bases. The specimen was peripheral blood, collected in a trial of Ad26.COV2.S vaccine versus placebo. The CDR3 here reads CASRKGGGSYNEQFF. The DNA sequence is as follows: TGTGCCAGCAGGAAGGGGGGCGGGTCCTACAATGAGCAGTTCTTC.